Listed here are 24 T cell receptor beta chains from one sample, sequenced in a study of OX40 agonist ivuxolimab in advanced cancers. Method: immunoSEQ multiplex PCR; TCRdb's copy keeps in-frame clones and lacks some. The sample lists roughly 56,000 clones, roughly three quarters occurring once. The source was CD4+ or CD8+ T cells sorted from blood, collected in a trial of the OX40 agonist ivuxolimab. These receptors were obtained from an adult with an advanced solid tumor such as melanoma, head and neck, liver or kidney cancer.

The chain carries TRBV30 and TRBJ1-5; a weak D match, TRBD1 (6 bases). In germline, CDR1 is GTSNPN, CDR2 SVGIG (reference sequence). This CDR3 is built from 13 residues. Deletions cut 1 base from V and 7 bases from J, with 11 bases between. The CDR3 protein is CAWSGGGRQPQHF. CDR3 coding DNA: TGTGCCTGGAGTGGAGGGGGGAGACAGCCCCAGCATTTT.

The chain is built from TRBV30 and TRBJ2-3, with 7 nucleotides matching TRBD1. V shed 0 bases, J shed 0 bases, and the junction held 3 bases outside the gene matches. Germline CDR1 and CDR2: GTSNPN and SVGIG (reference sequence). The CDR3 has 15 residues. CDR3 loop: CAWSVAQGSTDTQYF. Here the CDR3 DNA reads TGTGCCTGGAGTGTCGCACAGGGGAGCACAGATACGCAGTATTTT.

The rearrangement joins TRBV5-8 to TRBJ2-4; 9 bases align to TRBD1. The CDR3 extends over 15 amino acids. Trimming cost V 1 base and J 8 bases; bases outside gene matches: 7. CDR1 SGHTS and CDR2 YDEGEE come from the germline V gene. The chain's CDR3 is CASSLPGTGRDIQYF. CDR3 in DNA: TGTGCCAGCAGCTTGCCCGGGACAGGGAGGGACATTCAGTACTTC.

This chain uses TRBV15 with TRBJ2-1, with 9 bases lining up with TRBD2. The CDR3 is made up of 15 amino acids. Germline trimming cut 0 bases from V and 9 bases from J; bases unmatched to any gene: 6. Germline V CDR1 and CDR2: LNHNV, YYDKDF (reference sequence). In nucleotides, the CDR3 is TGTGCCACCAGCAGAGACTGGGTAGCGGGAGTTGAGCAGTTCTTC. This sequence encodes CATSRDWVAGVEQFF.

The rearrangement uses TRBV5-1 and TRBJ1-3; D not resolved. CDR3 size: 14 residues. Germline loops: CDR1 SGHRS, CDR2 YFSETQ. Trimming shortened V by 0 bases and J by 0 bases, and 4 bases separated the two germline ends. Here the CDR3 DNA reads TGCGCCAGCAGCTTGGGGAGCTCTGGAAACACCATATATTTT. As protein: CASSLGSSGNTIYF.

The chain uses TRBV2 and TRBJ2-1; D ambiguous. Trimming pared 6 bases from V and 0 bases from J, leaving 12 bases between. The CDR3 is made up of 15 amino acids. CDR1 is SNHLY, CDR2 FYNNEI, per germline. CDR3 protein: CASRRAGLSYNEQFF. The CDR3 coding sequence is TGTGCCAGCAGACGGGCAGGTCTCTCCTACAATGAGCAGTTCTTC.

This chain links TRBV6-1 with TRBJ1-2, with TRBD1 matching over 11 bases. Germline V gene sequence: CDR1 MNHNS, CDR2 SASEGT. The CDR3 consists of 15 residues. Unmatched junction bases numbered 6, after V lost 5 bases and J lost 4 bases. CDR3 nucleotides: TGTGCCAGCAGTCCAACGGGACAGGGGGGCTATGGCTACACCTTC. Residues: CASSPTGQGGYGYTF.

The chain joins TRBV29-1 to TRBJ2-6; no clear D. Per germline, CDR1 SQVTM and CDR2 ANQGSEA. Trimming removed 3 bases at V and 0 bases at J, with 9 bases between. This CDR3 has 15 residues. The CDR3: CSVERQSSGANVLTF. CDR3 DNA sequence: TGCAGCGTTGAGCGACAAAGCTCTGGGGCCAACGTCCTGACTTTC. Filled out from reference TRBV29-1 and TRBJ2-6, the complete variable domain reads SAVISQKPSRDICQRGTSLTIQCQVDSQVTMMFWYRQQPGQSLTLIATANQGSEATYESGFVIDKFPISRPNLTFSTLTVSNMSPEDSSIYLCSVERQSSGANVLTFGAGSRLTVL.

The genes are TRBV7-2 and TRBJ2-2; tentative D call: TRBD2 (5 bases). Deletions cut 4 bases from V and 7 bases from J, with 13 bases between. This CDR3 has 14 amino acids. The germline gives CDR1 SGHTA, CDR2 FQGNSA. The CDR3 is CASSWETNLGELFF. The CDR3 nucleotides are TGTGCCAGCAGCTGGGAGACTAATCTCGGGGAGCTGTTTTTT. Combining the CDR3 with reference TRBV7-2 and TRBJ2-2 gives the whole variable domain GAGVSQSPSNKVTEKGKDVELRCDPISGHTALYWYRQSLGQGLEFLIYFQGNSAPDKSGLPSDRFSAERTGGSVSTLTIQRTQQEDSAVYLCASSWETNLGELFFGEGSRLTVL.

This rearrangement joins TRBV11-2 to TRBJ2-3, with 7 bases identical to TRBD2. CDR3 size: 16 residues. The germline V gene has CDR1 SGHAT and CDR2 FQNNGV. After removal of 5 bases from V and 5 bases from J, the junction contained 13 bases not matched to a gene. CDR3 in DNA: TGTGCCAGCAGCCCAATCATGGGGGGGGGAAGAGATACGCAGTATTTT. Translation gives CASSPIMGGGRDTQYF.

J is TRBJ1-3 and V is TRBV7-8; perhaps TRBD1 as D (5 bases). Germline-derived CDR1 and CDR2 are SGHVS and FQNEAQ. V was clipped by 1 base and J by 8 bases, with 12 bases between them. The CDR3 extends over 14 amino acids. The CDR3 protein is CASSLVRAGDTIYF. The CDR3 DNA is TGTGCCAGCAGCTTAGTCAGGGCCGGGGACACCATATATTTT.

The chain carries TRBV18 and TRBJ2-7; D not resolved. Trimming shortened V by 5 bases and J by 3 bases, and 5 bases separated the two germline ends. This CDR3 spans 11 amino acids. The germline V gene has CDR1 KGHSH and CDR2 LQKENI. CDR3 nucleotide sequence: TGTGCCAGCTCAGACAACTACGAGCAGTACTTC. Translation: CASSDNYEQYF.

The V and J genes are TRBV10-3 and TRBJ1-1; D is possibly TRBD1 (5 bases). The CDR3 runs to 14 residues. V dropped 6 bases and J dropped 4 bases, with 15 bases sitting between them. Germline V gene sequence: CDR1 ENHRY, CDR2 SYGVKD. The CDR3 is CAIRDGAGGTEAFF. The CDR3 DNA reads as TGTGCCATCAGGGACGGGGCCGGGGGCACTGAAGCTTTCTTT.

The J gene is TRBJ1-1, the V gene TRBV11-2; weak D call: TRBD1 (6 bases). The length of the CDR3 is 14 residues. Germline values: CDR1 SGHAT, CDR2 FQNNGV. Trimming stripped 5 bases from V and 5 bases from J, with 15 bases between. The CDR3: CASSPSLGTTEAFF. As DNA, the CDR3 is TGTGCCAGCAGCCCTTCTCTGGGGACAACTGAAGCTTTCTTT.

In DNA, the CDR3 is TGTGCCTGGGATAAATTGACTACGTCTGAAAAACTGTTTTTT. It yields the protein CAWDKLTTSEKLFF. The chain couples TRBV30 to TRBJ1-4, with D hard to call. Per the germline V gene, CDR1 is GTSNPN and CDR2 is SVGIG (reference sequence). This CDR3 region has 14 residues. V was trimmed by 5 bases and J by 7 bases, leaving 17 bases between them.

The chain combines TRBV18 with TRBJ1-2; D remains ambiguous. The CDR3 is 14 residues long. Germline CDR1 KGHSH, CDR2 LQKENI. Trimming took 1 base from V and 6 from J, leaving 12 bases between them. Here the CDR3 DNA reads TGTGCCAGCTCACCACAGGGCGGACGGGATGGCTACACCTTC. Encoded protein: CASSPQGGRDGYTF.

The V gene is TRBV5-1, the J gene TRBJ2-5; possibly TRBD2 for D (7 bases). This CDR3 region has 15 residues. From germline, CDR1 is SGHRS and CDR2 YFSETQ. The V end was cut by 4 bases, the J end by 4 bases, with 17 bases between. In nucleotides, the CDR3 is TGCGCCAGCAGCCCAGGACAGCCGGGGGGAGAGACCCAGTACTTC. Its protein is CASSPGQPGGETQYF. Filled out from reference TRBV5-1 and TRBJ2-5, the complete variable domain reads KAGVTQTPRYLIKTRGQQVTLSCSPISGHRSVSWYQQTPGQGLQFLFEYFSETQRNKGNFPGRFSGRQFSNSRSEMNVSTLELGDSALYLCASSPGQPGGETQYFGPGTRLLVL.

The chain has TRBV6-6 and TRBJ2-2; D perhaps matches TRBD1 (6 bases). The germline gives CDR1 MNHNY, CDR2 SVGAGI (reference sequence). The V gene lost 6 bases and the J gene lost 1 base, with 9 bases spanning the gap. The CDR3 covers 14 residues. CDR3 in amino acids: CASREQGNTGELFF. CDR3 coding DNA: TGTGCCAGCAGAGAACAGGGGAACACCGGGGAGCTGTTTTTT.

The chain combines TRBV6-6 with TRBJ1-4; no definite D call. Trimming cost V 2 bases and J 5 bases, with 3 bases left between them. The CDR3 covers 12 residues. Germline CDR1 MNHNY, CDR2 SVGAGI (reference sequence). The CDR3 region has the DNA TGTGCCAGCAGTTACCTAAATGAAAAACTGTTTTTT. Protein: CASSYLNEKLFF.

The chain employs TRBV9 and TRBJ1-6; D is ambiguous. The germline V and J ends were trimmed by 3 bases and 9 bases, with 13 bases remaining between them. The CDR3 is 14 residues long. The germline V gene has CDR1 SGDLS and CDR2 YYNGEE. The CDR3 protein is CASSGGPEGSPLHF. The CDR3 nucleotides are TGTGCCAGCAGCGGCGGCCCCGAAGGTTCACCCCTCCACTTT.

The DNA for the CDR3 is TGTGCCAGCAGTGAGGAGGAGGGGGTTAGGCGGTATTTT. It codes for CASSEEEGVRRYF. This chain connects TRBV6-4 to TRBJ2-3, with D tentatively TRBD1 or TRBD2 (6 bases each). Germline V CDR1 and CDR2: MRHNA, SNTAGT. The ends were cut back, 3 bases at V and 14 bases at J, with 18 bases in the middle. The CDR3 length is 13 residues.

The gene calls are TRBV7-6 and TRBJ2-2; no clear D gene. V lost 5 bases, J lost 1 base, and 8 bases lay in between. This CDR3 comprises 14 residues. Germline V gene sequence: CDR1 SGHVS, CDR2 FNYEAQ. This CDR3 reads CASSPQMNTGELFF. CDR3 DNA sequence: TGTGCCAGCAGCCCCCAGATGAACACCGGGGAGCTGTTTTTT.

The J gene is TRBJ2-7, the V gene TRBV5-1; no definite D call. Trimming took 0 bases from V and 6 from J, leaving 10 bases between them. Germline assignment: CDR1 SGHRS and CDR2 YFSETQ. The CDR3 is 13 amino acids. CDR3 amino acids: CASSLVGGTEQYF. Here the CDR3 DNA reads TGCGCCAGCAGCTTGGTGGGCGGTACCGAGCAGTACTTC.

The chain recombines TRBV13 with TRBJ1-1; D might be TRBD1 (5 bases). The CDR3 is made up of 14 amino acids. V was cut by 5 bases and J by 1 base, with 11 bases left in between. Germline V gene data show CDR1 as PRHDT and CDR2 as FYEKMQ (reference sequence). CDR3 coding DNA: TGTGCCAGCAGCCAATCGGGGGGGAACACTGAAGCTTTCTTT. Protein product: CASSQSGGNTEAFF.